Below, 23 T cell receptor beta chains from the same sample are listed, as sequenced in a study of blood T cells in healthy people across ages. A J-beta primer mix and a sample-barcoded 5' primer were used in a second PCR of about 7 to 12 cycles. TCRdb called the 5' RACE reads again in MiXCR, with one record for every CDR3 protein. The table lists roughly 1.5 million distinct CDR3 sequences, roughly 43% of them singletons. The sequencing sample was made of blood. These receptors were collected from a woman younger than 35 in good health.

Written as DNA, the CDR3 is TGTGCCAGCAGTCCCGACAGAAACTACTACAATGAGCAGTTCTTC. Protein sequence: CASSPDRNYYNEQFF. J is TRBJ2-1 and V is TRBV6-5; TRBD1 might be the D (5 bases). Between the trimmed V and J ends, which lost 5 bases and 3 bases, there was a span of 14 bases. Germline V gene sequence: CDR1 MNHEY, CDR2 SVGAGI. This CDR3 is 15 amino acids long.

This chain's CDR3 is CASSVASVGTGGIQYF. The DNA for the CDR3 is TGTGCCAGCAGCGTAGCCTCGGTCGGGACAGGGGGCATTCAGTACTTC. V is TRBV9 and J is TRBJ2-5, with 11 bases matching TRBD1. The J call could be wrong; TRBJ2-4 is a better fit for the DNA end. The germline gives CDR1 SGDLS, CDR2 YYNGEE. The CDR3 runs 16 residues.

This clonotype appeared a few times. This CDR3 reads CASTVGTTYNEQFF. The CDR3 nucleotides are TGTGCCAGCACAGTTGGGACCACCTACAATGAGCAGTTCTTC. The rearrangement joins TRBV27 to TRBJ2-1, with D possibly called TRBD1 or TRBD2 (5 bases each). The CDR3 covers 14 residues. Looked up from germline, CDR1 is MNHEY and CDR2 is SMNVEV (reference sequence). The ends were cut back, 7 bases at V and 2 bases at J, with 12 bases in the middle.

The chain recombines TRBV7-2 with TRBJ1-2; D is perhaps TRBD1 (6 bases). Trimming took off 5 bases at V and 7 bases at J, with 14 bases between the two ends. Per the germline V gene, CDR1 is SGHTA and CDR2 is FQGNSA. This CDR3 is 13 amino acids long. The CDR3 DNA reads as TGTGCCAGCAGCGTAGTGGGGGCGCCTGGCTACACCTTC. Translated, it gives CASSVVGAPGYTF.

This clonotype was seen repeatedly, ten times or more. The chain uses TRBV7-9 and TRBJ2-1, with D perhaps assigned TRBD1 or TRBD2 (5 bases each). V dropped 3 bases and J dropped 8 bases, with 17 bases sitting between them. Per germline, CDR1 SEHNR and CDR2 FQNEAQ (reference sequence). The CDR3 spans 15 residues. CDR3 loop: CASSFAGARVDEQFF. The CDR3, as DNA: TGTGCCAGCAGCTTTGCCGGGGCTAGAGTCGATGAGCAGTTCTTC.

This clonotype was observed a handful of times. This sequence joins TRBV7-6 and TRBJ2-7; maybe TRBD1 (5 bases). Germline V gives CDR1 SGHVS, CDR2 FNYEAQ. This CDR3 is built from 15 residues. V lost 3 bases to trimming and J lost 3 bases, with 15 bases between them. The CDR3 spells CASSFGQGSFYEQYF. The DNA for the CDR3 is TGTGCCAGCAGCTTTGGGCAGGGATCGTTCTACGAGCAGTACTTC. Filled out from reference TRBV7-6 and TRBJ2-7, the complete variable domain reads GAGVSQSPRYKVTKRGQDVALRCDPISGHVSLYWYRQALGQGPEFLTYFNYEAQQDKSGLPNDRFSAERPEGSISTLTIQRTEQRDSAMYRCASSFGQGSFYEQYFGPGTRLTVT.

The chain has TRBV7-9 and TRBJ2-1; D is ambiguous. Deletions cut 1 base from V and 9 bases from J, with 7 bases between. Germline lookup yields CDR1 SEHNR and CDR2 FQNEAQ (reference sequence). The CDR3 length is 12 residues. CDR3: CASSLVRAEQFF. In nucleotides, the CDR3 is TGTGCCAGCAGCTTAGTTCGCGCTGAGCAGTTCTTC. Full variable domain (rest looked up from reference TRBV7-9 and TRBJ2-1): DTGVSQNPRHKITKRGQNVTFRCDPISEHNRLYWYRQTLGQGPEFLTYFQNEAQLEKSRLLSDRFSAERPKGSFSTLEIQRTEQGDSAMYLCASSLVRAEQFFGPGTRLTVL.

As for this clonotype: A read error may produce the germline difference seen at one junction end. The rearrangement links TRBV12-3 or TRBV12-4 to TRBJ2-1; the match to TRBD2 covers 12 bases. The CDR3 is 16 amino acids. Written as DNA, the CDR3 is TGTGCCAGCACGCTAGCGGGAGGGAGGACCTACAATGGGCAGTTCTTC. Protein sequence: CASTLAGGRTYNGQFF.

This sequence joins TRBV7-2 and TRBJ1-2; weak D call: TRBD1 (6 bases). Germline values: CDR1 SGHTA, CDR2 FQGNSA. Trimming pared 5 bases from V and 1 base from J, leaving 20 bases between. This CDR3 comprises 17 residues. The CDR3 loop is CASSGGTGTNFNYGYTF. As DNA, the CDR3 is TGTGCCAGCAGCGGGGGGACCGGGACAAACTTTAACTATGGCTACACCTTC.

The genes are TRBV4-3 and TRBJ1-4; D is perhaps TRBD1 (5 bases). Germline CDR1 is LGHNA and CDR2 is YSLEER. The CDR3 is 15 amino acids. Trimming cost V 0 bases and J 7 bases, with 12 bases left between them. The CDR3, as DNA: TGCGCCAGCAGCCAAGAACGGGGGGGTGGTGAAAAACTGTTTTTT. Protein: CASSQERGGGEKLFF.

V usage is TRBV11-2 and J usage is TRBJ2-5; possibly TRBD1 for D (5 bases). The CDR3 is 15 residues long. Per germline, CDR1 SGHAT and CDR2 FQNNGV. Between the trimmed V and J ends, which lost 1 base and 5 bases, there was a span of 14 bases. CDR3 bases: TGTGCCAGCAGCTTAGGGGGCCAACGCATGGAGACCCAGTACTTC. It specifies CASSLGGQRMETQYF.

A few counts support this clonotype. The chain carries TRBV7-9 and TRBJ1-2; tentatively, D is TRBD1 (5 bases). Trimming removed 8 bases from V and 4 bases from J, with 14 bases in between. The CDR3 runs to 13 residues. Germline CDR1 is SEHNR and CDR2 is FQNEAQ (reference sequence). In nucleotides, the CDR3 is TGTGCCAGCGGCGGGACGTCGCTCTATGGCTACACCTTC. Amino acids: CASGGTSLYGYTF.

A few counts support this clonotype. The chain has TRBV29-1 and TRBJ2-3; D possibly corresponds to TRBD2 (6 bases). Germline V gives CDR1 SQVTM, CDR2 ANQGSEA. V lost 7 bases to trimming and J lost 3 bases, with 23 bases between them. This CDR3 contains 16 residues. The CDR3 is CSAAGGQGYPTDTQYF. The CDR3 DNA follows: TGCAGCGCCGCTGGAGGGCAAGGATACCCAACAGATACGCAGTATTTT.

This clonotype was seen only a few times. The gene calls are TRBV2 and TRBJ1-4, with D possibly matching TRBD1 (5 bases). This CDR3 has 13 amino acids. Trimming removed 3 bases from V and 8 bases from J, with 10 bases in between. Germline CDR1 reads SNHLY; CDR2 reads FYNNEI. CDR3 sequence: CASSDRVAEKLFF. The CDR3 DNA is TGTGCCAGCAGTGACAGGGTGGCAGAAAAACTGTTTTTT. The variable domain in full, completed from reference TRBV2 and TRBJ1-4, reads EPEVTQTPSHQVTQMGQEVILRCVPISNHLYFYWYRQILGQKVEFLVSFYNNEISEKSEIFDDQFSVERPDGSNFTLKIRSTKLEDSAMYFCASSDRVAEKLFFGSGTQLSVL.

The chain joins TRBV28 to TRBJ1-2, with TRBD1 matching 8 bases. CDR1 is MDHEN and CDR2 is SYDVKM in the germline V gene. The CDR3 runs to 14 residues. V lost 6 bases to trimming and J lost 7 bases; unmatched junction nucleotides: 10. The CDR3 sequence is CASSYTGGLSGYTF. The DNA for the CDR3 is TGTGCCAGCAGCTACACAGGGGGTTTGTCTGGCTACACCTTC.

This clonotype occurred once. The V and J genes are TRBV20-1 and TRBJ2-1, with 10 bases that match TRBD2. The CDR3 loop spans 14 amino acids. Per the germline V gene, CDR1 is DFQATT and CDR2 is SNEGSKA (reference sequence). V shed 5 bases, J shed 9 bases, and the junction held 10 bases outside the gene matches. The CDR3 DNA reads TGCAGTGCTCTACTAGCGGGACCCGGGGGTGAGCAGTTCTTC. As protein: CSALLAGPGGEQFF.

This clonotype has a handful of counts. Written as DNA, the CDR3 is TGCAGTGCGTCTGACAGGGGCTATGGCTACACCTTC. This sequence encodes CSASDRGYGYTF. The chain has TRBV20-1 and TRBJ1-2; 8 nucleotides align to TRBD1. V was pared by 6 bases and J by 4 bases, with 4 bases of the junction left unmatched. The CDR3 covers 12 residues. From germline, CDR1 is DFQATT and CDR2 SNEGSKA (reference sequence).

Note on this clonotype: The junction differs from germline at one of its ends, possibly a read error. V and J are TRBV2 and TRBJ1-6; no reliable D call. The CDR3 spans 17 residues. Germline V gene lookup returns CDR1 SNHLY and CDR2 FYNNEI. The CDR3 region is CAGSFEYRSSYNSPLHF. CDR3 nucleotide sequence: TGTGCCGGCAGTTTCGAATACAGAAGCTCCTATAATTCACCCCTCCACTTT. The full variable domain, its missing parts supplied by reference TRBV2 and TRBJ1-6, is EPEVTQTPSHQVTQMGQEVILRCVPISNHLYFYWYRQILGQKVEFLVSFYNNEISEKSEIFDDQFSVERPDGSNFTLKIRSTKLEDSAMYFCAGSFEYRSSYNSPLHFGNGTRLTVT.

This clonotype is a singleton in its sample. The chain couples TRBV19 to TRBJ1-1; no clear D gene. CDR1 and CDR2 from the germline V gene are LNHDA and SQIVND (reference sequence). V lost 3 bases to trimming and J lost 1 base, with 18 bases between them. This CDR3 comprises 17 residues. This CDR3 is CASSITPGNKGNTEAFF. The CDR3 nucleotides read TGTGCCAGTAGTATTACCCCGGGTAACAAGGGGAACACTGAAGCTTTCTTT.

A note on this clonotype: This may stem from a read error, because a much larger clone lies one nucleotide away. J is TRBJ1-1 and V is TRBV2; D call uncertain. Deletions cut 7 bases from V and 0 bases from J, with 3 bases between. This CDR3 is 11 amino acids long. Looked up from germline, CDR1 is SNHLY and CDR2 is FYNNEI. CDR3 sequence reads: CASMMNTEAFF. The CDR3 DNA reads TGTGCCAGCATGATGAACACTGAAGCTTTCTTT.

This clonotype was counted a few times. The chain is built from TRBV2 and TRBJ1-1; the D is unclear. The CDR3 has 13 amino acids. Germline V gene data show CDR1 as SNHLY and CDR2 as FYNNEI. V lost 10 bases to trimming and J lost 2 bases, with 14 bases between them. The DNA for the CDR3 is TGTGCCACCTCCGGAGAACCAAACACTGAAGCTTTCTTT. This gives the protein CATSGEPNTEAFF.

In this sample, this clonotype turned up once. The CDR3 DNA is TGCAGCGTTGAACAGGACAGGGGCTATGGCTACACCTTC. Its translation: CSVEQDRGYGYTF. This sequence joins TRBV29-1 and TRBJ1-2, with 9 bases matching TRBD1. The CDR3 contains 13 residues. CDR1 is SQVTM and CDR2 is ANQGSEA in the germline V gene. With 2 bases clipped from V and 4 bases from J, the junction kept 2 bases outside the gene matches. The full variable domain, rest sourced from reference TRBV29-1 and TRBJ1-2, is SAVISQKPSRDICQRGTSLTIQCQVDSQVTMMFWYRQQPGQSLTLIATANQGSEATYESGFVIDKFPISRPNLTFSTLTVSNMSPEDSSIYLCSVEQDRGYGYTFGSGTRLTVV.

The table lists this clonotype with a few counts. V usage is TRBV7-9 and J usage is TRBJ2-6, with TRBD1 identical over 9 bases. There are 17 residues in the CDR3. Germline CDR1 and CDR2: SEHNR and FQNEAQ (reference sequence). J was trimmed by 0 bases and V by 5 bases; bases with no gene match: 5. Here the CDR3 DNA reads TGTGCCAGCAGCCCGACAGGGGGTCCCTCTGGGGCCAACGTCCTGACTTTC. Protein product: CASSPTGGPSGANVLTF. The entire variable domain, with the rest obtained from reference TRBV7-9 and TRBJ2-6, is as follows: DTGVSQNPRHKITKRGQNVTFRCDPISEHNRLYWYRQTLGQGPEFLTYFQNEAQLEKSRLLSDRFSAERPKGSFSTLEIQRTEQGDSAMYLCASSPTGGPSGANVLTFGAGSRLTVL.